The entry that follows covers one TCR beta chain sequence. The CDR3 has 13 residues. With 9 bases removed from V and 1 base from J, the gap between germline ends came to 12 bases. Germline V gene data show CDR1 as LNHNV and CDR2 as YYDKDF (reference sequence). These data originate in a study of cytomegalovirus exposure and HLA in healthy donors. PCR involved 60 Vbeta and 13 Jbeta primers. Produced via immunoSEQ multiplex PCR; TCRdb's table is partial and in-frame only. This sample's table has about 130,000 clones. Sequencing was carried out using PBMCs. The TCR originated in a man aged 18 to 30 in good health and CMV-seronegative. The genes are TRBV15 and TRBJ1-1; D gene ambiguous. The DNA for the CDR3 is TGTGCCACTATGTTCAAGCAGAACACTGAAGCTTTCTTT. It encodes CATMFKQNTEAFF.